Following are 29 T cell receptor beta chains from one sample sequenced in a study of shared clonotypes between healthy human individuals. Libraries were prepared by immunoSEQ multiplex PCR; TCRdb keeps only in-frame clonotypes and omits some of them. The sample lists about 1 million clones; approximately 72% were seen once. Sequenced: memory CD4+ T cells sorted from blood. This sample's subset: CD45RA-negative fraction. Receptors were obtained from a man in his late teens or twenties in good health.

The chain employs TRBV11-2 and TRBJ1-1; tentative D call: TRBD1 (6 bases). Germline CDR1 is SGHAT and CDR2 is FQNNGV. The CDR3 is made up of 15 amino acids. V dropped 1 base and J dropped 1 base, with 10 bases sitting between them. The CDR3 sequence is CASSLGGAKNTEAFF. The CDR3 DNA sequence: TGTGCCAGCAGCTTAGGGGGGGCGAAGAACACTGAAGCTTTCTTT.

The chain recombines TRBV30 with TRBJ2-1; D is perhaps TRBD2 (5 bases). The CDR3 contains 12 residues. Trimming shortened V by 5 bases and J by 5 bases, and 10 bases separated the two germline ends. Germline CDR1 is GTSNPN and CDR2 is SVGIG (reference sequence). CDR3 DNA sequence: TGTGCCTGGCTACGGGAAAACAATGAGCAGTTCTTC. This sequence encodes CAWLRENNEQFF.

The chain couples TRBV30 to TRBJ1-5; no clear D gene. The ends were cut back, 8 bases at V and 1 base at J, with 12 bases in the middle. Per germline, CDR1 GTSNPN and CDR2 SVGIG (reference sequence). CDR3 length: 13 amino acids. As DNA, the CDR3 is TGTGCCACCAGCACGGGGAGCAATCAGCCCCAGCATTTT. This sequence encodes CATSTGSNQPQHF.

This sequence joins TRBV11-2 and TRBJ2-4, with TRBD2 identical over 11 bases. The J segment lost 7 bases and the V segment lost 7 bases, leaving 12 bases of the junction unmatched. Germline values: CDR1 SGHAT, CDR2 FQNNGV. The length of the CDR3 is 16 residues. CDR3 in amino acids: CASTPTSGVFGNIQYF. The CDR3 region has the DNA TGTGCCAGCACCCCGACTAGCGGGGTATTCGGGAACATTCAGTACTTC.

This chain links TRBV6-5 with TRBJ2-7; perhaps TRBD1 as D (6 bases). CDR1 MNHEY and CDR2 SVGAGI come from the germline V gene. The CDR3 has 14 amino acids. Trimming removed 6 bases at V and 7 bases at J, with 19 bases between. CDR3 in DNA: TGTGCCAGCAGGTCCGGGACACCAGTAGGTGAGCAGTACTTC. This codes for CASRSGTPVGEQYF.

The V and J genes are TRBV7-6 and TRBJ2-2, with D possibly being TRBD2 (6 bases). Trimming shortened V by 4 bases and J by 1 base, and 16 bases separated the two germline ends. The CDR3 runs 17 residues. The germline CDR1 and CDR2 sequences are SGHVS and FNYEAQ. DNA for the CDR3: TGTGCCAGCAGCTCATCCTTGCGGGGAGTGAACACCGGGGAGCTGTTTTTT. Amino acids: CASSSSLRGVNTGELFF.

The chain combines TRBV30 with TRBJ1-1, with D perhaps TRBD1 (5 bases). The germline V gene encodes CDR1 GTSNPN and CDR2 SVGIG (reference sequence). The CDR3 is 16 residues long. V gave up 4 bases and J gave up 6 bases, with 24 bases separating them. Written as DNA, the CDR3 is TGTGCCTGGAAAAGATATAACAGAGGGGATGACGCTGAAGCTTTCTTT. Protein product: CAWKRYNRGDDAEAFF.

The CDR3 spells CASSSQGGSGNTIYF. The CDR3 coding sequence is TGTGCCAGCAGCTCTCAAGGCGGCTCTGGAAACACCATATATTTT. This sequence joins TRBV7-8 and TRBJ1-3; D uncertain. V shed 4 bases and J shed 0 bases, with 10 bases lying between them. The CDR3 sequence is 15 residues long. In germline, CDR1 is SGHVS, CDR2 FQNEAQ.

This chain connects TRBV12-5 to TRBJ2-3, with D perhaps TRBD2 (5 bases). Germline V lookup: CDR1 LGHNT, CDR2 FRNRAP. This CDR3 spans 13 amino acids. Trimming stripped 8 bases from V and 1 base from J, with 10 bases between. CDR3 residues: CASRRRGTDTQYF. The CDR3, as DNA: TGTGCTAGTCGGAGGCGGGGCACAGATACGCAGTATTTT.

This clone was counted only a few times. The V and J genes are TRBV5-1 and TRBJ1-1, with a weak D call TRBD1 (5 bases). Deletions cut 2 bases from V and 1 base from J, with 9 bases between. This CDR3 contains 14 residues. Germline CDR1 SGHRS, CDR2 YFSETQ. CDR3 bases: TGCGCCAGCAGCTTTGAGGGGAGGAACACTGAAGCTTTCTTT. Its translation is CASSFEGRNTEAFF.

V is TRBV25-1 and J is TRBJ1-1; the D gene is possibly TRBD1 (5 bases). Germline V gene sequence: CDR1 MGHDK, CDR2 SYGVNS. V was clipped by 6 bases and J by 1 base, with 6 bases between them. The CDR3 spans 12 residues. The CDR3 sequence is CASRGPNTEAFF. The CDR3 region has the DNA TGTGCCAGCAGGGGACCGAACACTGAAGCTTTCTTT.

V gene TRBV10-3 combines with J gene TRBJ2-1; the match to TRBD2 covers 9 bases. Germline V gives CDR1 ENHRY, CDR2 SYGVKD. J lost 4 bases, V lost 8 bases, and 9 bases had no gene match. The CDR3 runs 15 residues. CDR3 region: CAISDSGRGYNEQFF. The CDR3 DNA reads as TGTGCCATCTCGGATAGCGGGAGAGGTTACAATGAGCAGTTCTTC.

V gene TRBV4-1 combines with J gene TRBJ2-1; 11 bases fit TRBD2. The germline V gene encodes CDR1 MGHRA and CDR2 YSYEKL. The CDR3 runs 15 residues. The trim removed 5 bases at V and 5 bases at J, leaving 5 bases unmatched. In nucleotides, the CDR3 is TGCGCCAGCAGCTCCGGGACTAGCGGTAACAATGAGCAGTTCTTC. Residues: CASSSGTSGNNEQFF.

The gene calls are TRBV11-2 and TRBJ2-5; the D gene could be TRBD1 or TRBD2 (5 bases each). The ends were cut back, 5 bases at V and 3 bases at J, with 16 bases in the middle. The CDR3 runs 15 residues. The germline CDR1 and CDR2 sequences are SGHAT and FQNNGV. The CDR3 is CASSQSGTLKETQYF. Written as DNA, the CDR3 is TGTGCCAGCAGCCAATCCGGGACCTTGAAAGAGACCCAGTACTTC.

Comment on this clone: This could be a read error, since a much larger clone is one nucleotide away. Other DNA sequences of this sample code for an identical CDR3. This chain joins TRBV30 and TRBJ1-5, with 8 bases fitting TRBD1. The V gene end was trimmed by 3 bases and the J gene end by 4 bases; junction bases not matched to a gene: 2. CDR1 is GTSNPN and CDR2 is SVGIG in the germline V gene (reference sequence). The CDR3 loop spans 13 amino acids. The CDR3 DNA reads TGTGCCTGGAGCGGACAGGGAAATCAGCCCCAGCATTTT. Protein sequence: CAWSGQGNQPQHF.

This clone was seen more than once but under ten times. A read error may produce the germline difference seen at one junction end. The chain links TRBV28 to TRBJ1-3; 7 bases fit TRBD1. Germline V lookup: CDR1 MDHEN, CDR2 SYDVKM. There are 11 residues in the CDR3. CDR3 protein: CASGTPGGRTF. The CDR3 bases are TGTGCCAGCGGGACCCCAGGGGGTCGGACGTTT.

The chain links TRBV7-6 to TRBJ1-6; D call uncertain. The ends were cut back, 5 bases at V and 3 bases at J, with 11 bases in the middle. CDR1 is SGHVS, CDR2 FNYEAQ, per germline. This CDR3 is 15 amino acids long. The CDR3 is CASSPSSFYNSPLHF. Here the CDR3 DNA reads TGTGCCAGCAGCCCCAGCAGTTTCTATAATTCACCCCTCCACTTT.

CDR3 DNA sequence: TGTGCCAGTAGTATAGATCTGAGACTAAATGGCTACACCTTC. Protein product: CASSIDLRLNGYTF. The chain joins TRBV19 to TRBJ1-2; D unclear. Trimming left V 0 bases short and J 6 bases short, with 11 bases between. CDR1 and CDR2 (germline): LNHDA, SQIVND (reference sequence). The CDR3 is 14 residues long.

The table lists this clone with a few counts. The identical CDR3 is also encoded by other nucleotide sequences in the sample. The rearrangement links TRBV6-5 to TRBJ1-1; 8 bases align to TRBD1. Trimming cost V 4 bases and J 5 bases; bases outside gene matches: 9. CDR3 length equals 15 residues. The germline V gene has CDR1 MNHEY and CDR2 SVGAGI. CDR3 in amino acids: CASSSGQGRGTEAFF. As DNA, the CDR3 is TGTGCCAGCAGTTCAGGACAGGGAAGGGGGACTGAAGCTTTCTTT.

This clone appeared a single time. The chain employs TRBV27 and TRBJ1-2, with 9 nucleotides matching TRBD1. Germline trimming cut 5 bases from V and 7 bases from J; bases unmatched to any gene: 8. Germline V gives CDR1 MNHEY, CDR2 SMNVEV (reference sequence). The CDR3 length is 14 residues. The CDR3 coding sequence is TGTGCCAGCAGTAAACAGGGGGCGTTGAGTGGCTACACCTTC. Translating it yields CASSKQGALSGYTF.

This clone was observed a handful of times. The same CDR3 also results from other DNA sequences found in this sample. The V gene is TRBV18, the J gene TRBJ1-1, with 7 bases matching TRBD1. The CDR3 length is 14 residues. Trimming at V came to 4 bases and at J to 0 bases, leaving 2 bases not matched to a gene. Germline-derived CDR1 and CDR2 are KGHSH and LQKENI. The CDR3 region is CASSLDRVNTEAFF. Written as DNA, the CDR3 is TGTGCCAGCTCACTCGACAGGGTGAACACTGAAGCTTTCTTT. The complete variable domain, with remaining parts taken from reference TRBV18 and TRBJ1-1, reads NAGVMQNPRHLVRRRGQEARLRCSPMKGHSHVYWYRQLPEEGLKFMVYLQKENIIDESGMPKERFSAEFPKEGPSILRIQQVVRGDSAAYFCASSLDRVNTEAFFGQGTRLTVV.

The CDR3 sequence is CASSLSGGQVTDTQYF. The CDR3 nucleotides are TGTGCCAGCAGCTTGTCCGGGGGGCAGGTCACAGATACGCAGTATTTT. This chain connects TRBV7-2 to TRBJ2-3, with a weak D call TRBD2 (7 bases). This CDR3 region has 16 residues. Germline-derived CDR1 and CDR2 are SGHTA and FQGNSA. The V gene lost 3 bases and the J gene lost 2 bases, with 15 bases spanning the gap.

The CDR3 sequence is CASRGSIIATNEKLFF. The CDR3 DNA reads TGTGCCAGCAGGGGGAGTATTATCGCAACTAATGAAAAACTGTTTTTT. The rearrangement joins TRBV28 to TRBJ1-4, with D unresolved. CDR3 length equals 16 residues. Trimming took 6 bases from V and 0 from J, leaving 14 bases between them. The germline CDR1 and CDR2 sequences are MDHEN and SYDVKM.

V and J are TRBV19 and TRBJ2-3; possible D gene TRBD2, 6 bases. This CDR3 spans 15 amino acids. V dropped 0 bases and J dropped 3 bases, with 10 bases sitting between them. CDR1 LNHDA and CDR2 SQIVND come from the germline V gene (reference sequence). CDR3 bases: TGTGCCAGTAGTATAGAGCGGGATTTTACAGATACGCAGTATTTT. It encodes CASSIERDFTDTQYF.

This clone was detected only once. This specimen includes other DNA sequences encoding the same CDR3. The chain recombines TRBV30 with TRBJ1-3; no clear D gene. The CDR3 length is 13 residues. Trimming left V 3 bases short and J 0 bases short, with 6 bases between. Germline-derived CDR1 and CDR2 are GTSNPN and SVGIG (reference sequence). CDR3 sequence reads: CAWSPSSGNTIYF. The CDR3 DNA reads as TGTGCCTGGAGCCCGAGCTCTGGAAACACCATATATTTT.

In this sample, this clone turned up a few times. The genes are TRBV6-5 and TRBJ1-6; D remains unclear. V lost 7 bases and J lost 10, with 11 bases in between. CDR1 and CDR2 (germline): MNHEY, SVGAGI. The CDR3 contains 12 residues. The CDR3 spells CASNSLGSPLHF. CDR3 coding DNA: TGTGCCAGCAACTCCCTCGGGTCACCCCTCCACTTT.

A single count supports this clone. The chain employs TRBV5-6 and TRBJ1-2, with D perhaps TRBD1 (5 bases). V lost 4 bases, J lost 4 bases, and 8 bases lay in between. CDR1 SGHDT and CDR2 YYEEEE come from the germline V gene. This CDR3 has 12 residues. The CDR3 DNA sequence: TGTGCCAGCAGCCCGGGACCCTATGGCTACACCTTC. Residues: CASSPGPYGYTF.

This sequence joins TRBV7-8 and TRBJ1-2; 10 bases map to TRBD1. This CDR3 is 19 amino acids long. V trimming: 6 bases; J trimming: 1 base; junction bases outside the gene matches: 17. CDR1 SGHVS and CDR2 FQNEAQ come from the germline V gene. This chain's CDR3 is CASSRRSGTGAKINYGYTF. The DNA of the CDR3 is TGTGCCAGCAGTCGAAGGTCCGGGACAGGGGCGAAGATTAACTATGGCTACACCTTC.

The genes are TRBV6-1 and TRBJ2-2; 9 bases are shared with TRBD1. V lost 6 bases, J lost 4 bases, and 6 bases stayed unmatched. Germline loops: CDR1 MNHNS, CDR2 SASEGT. The CDR3 length is 15 residues. In nucleotides, the CDR3 is TGTGCCAGCAGGGGACAGGGTGGGGTCACCGGGGAGCTGTTTTTT. Protein: CASRGQGGVTGELFF.